The entry below gives a single TCR beta chain sequence along with its context. The data belong to a study of blood T cell repertoires in COVID-19. CDR3 length: 15 amino acids. The trim removed 4 bases at V and 8 bases at J, leaving 10 bases unmatched. The germline V gene encodes CDR1 LNHDA and CDR2 SQIVND (reference sequence). Sequencing used immunoSEQ multiplex PCR; TCRdb keeps in-frame clones, though not all of them. The table has about 250,000 clones, approximately 89% seen once. The TCR comes from a woman in her thirties with COVID-19, enrolled during active disease. Sequenced material: peripheral blood. V is TRBV19 and J is TRBJ1-4, with 7 positions matching TRBD1. For the CDR3, the DNA is TGTGCCAGTAGTACCTCGGACAGGCTGAGGGAAAAACTGTTTTTT. It encodes CASSTSDRLREKLFF. The entire variable domain, with the rest obtained from reference TRBV19 and TRBJ1-4, is as follows: DGGITQSPKYLFRKEGQNVTLSCEQNLNHDAMYWYRQDPGQGLRLIYYSQIVNDFQKGDIAEGYSVSREKKESFPLTVTSAQKNPTAFYLCASSTSDRLREKLFFGSGTQLSVL.